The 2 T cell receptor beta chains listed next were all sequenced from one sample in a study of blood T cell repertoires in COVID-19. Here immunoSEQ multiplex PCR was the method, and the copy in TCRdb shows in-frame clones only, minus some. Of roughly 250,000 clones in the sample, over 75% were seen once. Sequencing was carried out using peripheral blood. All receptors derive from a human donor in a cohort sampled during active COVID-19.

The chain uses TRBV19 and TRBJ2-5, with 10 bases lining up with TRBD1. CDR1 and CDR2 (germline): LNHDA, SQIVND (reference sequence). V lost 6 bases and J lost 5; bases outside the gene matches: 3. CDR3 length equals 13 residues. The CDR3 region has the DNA TGTGCCAGTAGGCGACAGGGGGCGGAGACCCAGTACTTC. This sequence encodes CASRRQGAETQYF. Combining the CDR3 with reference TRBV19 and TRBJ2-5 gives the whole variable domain DGGITQSPKYLFRKEGQNVTLSCEQNLNHDAMYWYRQDPGQGLRLIYYSQIVNDFQKGDIAEGYSVSREKKESFPLTVTSAQKNPTAFYLCASRRQGAETQYFGPGTRLLVL.

The CDR3 coding sequence is TGTGCCAGTAGCCCGCCTCGCCGCGCGCCCCAGCATTTT. This codes for CASSPPRRAPQHF. V is TRBV19 and J is TRBJ1-5; D uncertain. V shed 6 bases and J shed 9 bases, with 15 bases lying between them. Germline V lookup: CDR1 LNHDA, CDR2 SQIVND (reference sequence). This CDR3 is built from 13 residues.